The 24 T cell receptor beta chains below all came from one sample that was sequenced in a study of T cells in Graves' hyperthyroidism and ophthalmopathy. There were TCR beta CDR3 regions amplified from RNA transcripts. RT-PCR in the first round (using the HTBI primer set) targeted the TCR CDR3. TCRdb independently ran MiXCR on the multiplex PCR reads; one entry per CDR3 protein. The sample contains around 690,000 distinct CDR3 sequences, approximately 15% of which appear only once. The sequencing input was blood. These receptor sequences come from a man in his forties or fifties with Graves' hyperthyroidism.

Points on this clonotype: This could be a read error, since a much larger clone is one nucleotide away. V gene TRBV20-1 combines with J gene TRBJ2-5; the D is unclear. The V gene's germline CDR1 is DFQATT and CDR2 SNEGSKA (reference sequence). This CDR3 has 12 amino acids. V lost 3 bases, J lost 2 bases, and 7 bases lay in between. DNA of the CDR3: TGCAGTGCTAGTAAACAACAAGAGACCCAGTACTTC. Amino acid sequence: CSASKQQETQYF.

This clonotype was counted many times. The chain combines TRBV2 with TRBJ1-2; D is possibly TRBD1 (6 bases). Trimming cost V 6 bases and J 5 bases, with 16 bases left between them. Germline V gene lookup returns CDR1 SNHLY and CDR2 FYNNEI. The CDR3 sequence is 14 residues long. The CDR3 DNA follows: TGTGCCAGCAGCCCCATCCAAGGGGGGTATGGCTACACCTTC. Translation gives CASSPIQGGYGYTF.

The sample holds many counts of this clonotype. The chain links TRBV7-9 to TRBJ2-7; maybe TRBD1 (5 bases). Germline CDR1 is SEHNR and CDR2 is FQNEAQ (reference sequence). The CDR3 has 14 residues. V lost 4 bases and J 7 bases, leaving 17 bases between the germline ends. The CDR3 sequence: CASSSRTFLEEQYF. The CDR3 DNA reads as TGTGCCAGCAGCTCCCGGACATTCCTGGAGGAGCAGTACTTC.

This chain uses TRBV10-1 with TRBJ2-3; TRBD2 aligns across 14 bases. Germline loops: CDR1 WNHNN, CDR2 SYGVQD (reference sequence). V shed 4 bases, J shed 0 bases, and the junction held 3 bases outside the gene matches. The CDR3 is made up of 17 amino acids. The CDR3: CASSAGTSGSSTDTQYF. DNA for the CDR3: TGCGCCAGCAGTGCGGGGACTAGCGGGAGTAGCACAGATACGCAGTATTTT.

This clonotype was seen many times. The chain joins TRBV27 to TRBJ1-5; D ambiguous. V was shortened by 0 bases and J by 7 bases, with 13 bases between the two germline ends. The CDR3 spans 15 residues. Germline V gives CDR1 MNHEY, CDR2 SMNVEV (reference sequence). In nucleotides, the CDR3 is TGTGCCAGCAGTTTATCGCGGAAGGGTAGGCAGCCCCAGCATTTT. Encoded protein: CASSLSRKGRQPQHF.

At least ten counts were recorded for this clonotype. J is TRBJ2-7 and V is TRBV7-2; D is possibly TRBD1 (5 bases). V was shortened by 4 bases and J by 4 bases, with 8 bases between the two germline ends. Germline V lookup: CDR1 SGHTA, CDR2 FQGNSA. The CDR3 loop spans 12 amino acids. CDR3 in DNA: TGTGCCAGCAGCTCAGCAGGGTACGAGCAGTACTTC. It encodes CASSSAGYEQYF. The full variable domain, in which reference TRBV7-2 and TRBJ2-7 provide the parts outside the CDR3, is GAGVSQSPSNKVTEKGKDVELRCDPISGHTALYWYRQSLGQGLEFLIYFQGNSAPDKSGLPSDRFSAERTGGSVSTLTIQRTQQEDSAVYLCASSSAGYEQYFGPGTRLTVT.

This clonotype was counted ten times or more. This sequence joins TRBV12-5 and TRBJ1-1; D not certain. The CDR3 runs 16 residues. Trimming removed 6 bases from V and 5 bases from J, with 22 bases in between. Per the germline V gene, CDR1 is LGHNT and CDR2 is FRNRAP. CDR3: CASGFNPPGMHTEAFF. CDR3 sequence (DNA): TGTGCTAGTGGCTTCAACCCACCCGGGATGCATACTGAAGCTTTCTTT.

This clonotype was picked up many times. This sequence joins TRBV27 and TRBJ1-5; D remains ambiguous. V was shortened by 4 bases and J by 5 bases, with 15 bases between the two germline ends. There are 15 residues in the CDR3. Germline CDR1 reads MNHEY; CDR2 reads SMNVEV (reference sequence). The CDR3 sequence: CASSSLSPADQPQHF. In DNA form, the CDR3 reads TGTGCCAGCAGTTCGTTATCCCCAGCCGATCAGCCCCAGCATTTT.

This clonotype was observed at least ten times. The chain has TRBV30 and TRBJ1-1; D gene ambiguous. The CDR3 is 14 amino acids. Germline loops: CDR1 GTSNPN, CDR2 SVGIG (reference sequence). Between the trimmed V and J ends, which lost 7 bases and 0 bases, there was a span of 15 bases. The CDR3 DNA follows: TGTGCCTCATACGACTTACAGATGAACACTGAAGCTTTCTTT. Its translation: CASYDLQMNTEAFF.

The sample holds many counts of this clonotype. The chain combines TRBV12-3 or TRBV12-4 with TRBJ2-5, with TRBD1 as a possible D gene (5 bases). The CDR3 is made up of 15 amino acids. V was cut by 2 bases and J by 3 bases, with 13 bases left in between. The CDR3 coding sequence is TGTGCCAGCAGTTTAATCTCTAAGGGGAAAGAGACCCAGTACTTC. Translating it yields CASSLISKGKETQYF.

V gene TRBV19 combines with J gene TRBJ1-1, with D tentatively TRBD1 (6 bases). The CDR3 loop spans 14 amino acids. From germline, CDR1 is LNHDA and CDR2 SQIVND (reference sequence). Between the trimmed V and J ends, which lost 7 bases and 5 bases, there was a span of 17 bases. CDR3 sequence: CASIRGGRKTEAFF. Written as DNA, the CDR3 is TGTGCCAGTATAAGGGGGGGGAGGAAGACTGAAGCTTTCTTT. Using reference TRBV19 and TRBJ1-1 for the parts outside the CDR3, the full variable domain is DGGITQSPKYLFRKEGQNVTLSCEQNLNHDAMYWYRQDPGQGLRLIYYSQIVNDFQKGDIAEGYSVSREKKESFPLTVTSAQKNPTAFYLCASIRGGRKTEAFFGQGTRLTVV.

The rearrangement joins TRBV20-1 to TRBJ2-7, with 8 bases that match TRBD1. The CDR3 runs 14 residues. Germline lookup yields CDR1 DFQATT and CDR2 SNEGSKA (reference sequence). J was trimmed by 0 bases and V by 1 base; bases with no gene match: 2. CDR3 bases: TGCAGTGCTAGAGGGACAGGGAGCTCCTACGAGCAGTACTTC. Translation: CSARGTGSSYEQYF.

The chain carries TRBV7-2 and TRBJ1-5, with 9 bases fitting TRBD1. The CDR3 extends over 15 amino acids. From germline, CDR1 is SGHTA and CDR2 FQGNSA. The trim removed 5 bases at V and 5 bases at J, leaving 7 bases unmatched. CDR3 DNA: TGTGCCAGCAGCACGGGACAGGGTAGGGATCAGCCCCAGCATTTT. Translating gives CASSTGQGRDQPQHF.

This clonotype was observed a handful of times. The CDR3, as DNA: TGTGCCAGCACCGGGGGCTACACCTACGAGCAGTACTTC. As protein: CASTGGYTYEQYF. The rearrangement links TRBV28 to TRBJ2-7; D possibly matches TRBD1 or TRBD2 (6 bases each). This CDR3 has 13 residues. Between the trimmed V and J ends, which lost 7 bases and 2 bases, there was a span of 12 bases. Germline lookup yields CDR1 MDHEN and CDR2 SYDVKM.

This clonotype was seen repeatedly, ten times or more. The J gene is TRBJ2-3, the V gene TRBV11-2, with TRBD2 as a possible D gene (5 bases). Germline V gene sequence: CDR1 SGHAT, CDR2 FQNNGV. Trimming cost V 1 base and J 1 base, with 9 bases left between them. The CDR3 totals 15 residues. CDR3 sequence (DNA): TGTGCCAGCAGCTTAGTTTCCGGGGGCACAGATACGCAGTATTTT. It yields the protein CASSLVSGGTDTQYF.

This clonotype has more than one count but fewer than ten. The genes are TRBV7-3 and TRBJ2-1; possibly TRBD1 for D (7 bases). The CDR3 loop spans 14 amino acids. V was trimmed by 3 bases and J by 8 bases, leaving 14 bases between them. The germline V gene encodes CDR1 SGHTA and CDR2 FQGTGA. The chain's CDR3 is CASSFQGGSYEQFF. CDR3 in DNA: TGTGCCAGCAGCTTCCAGGGGGGAAGCTATGAGCAGTTCTTC.

This clonotype was observed a few times. The rearrangement links TRBV7-9 to TRBJ1-2; a weak D match, TRBD1 (5 bases). CDR1 is SEHNR and CDR2 is FQNEAQ in the germline V gene (reference sequence). V was pared by 5 bases and J by 7 bases, with 14 bases between. This CDR3 comprises 13 residues. The CDR3 here is CASSQAGGSGYTF. The CDR3 nucleotides read TGTGCCAGCAGCCAGGCCGGGGGGTCTGGCTACACCTTC. Looking up the rest from reference TRBV7-9 and TRBJ1-2 gives the full variable domain: DTGVSQNPRHKITKRGQNVTFRCDPISEHNRLYWYRQTLGQGPEFLTYFQNEAQLEKSRLLSDRFSAERPKGSFSTLEIQRTEQGDSAMYLCASSQAGGSGYTFGSGTRLTVV.

There are many counts of this clonotype. This chain uses TRBV7-2 with TRBJ2-4, with 15 bases that match TRBD2. Unmatched junction bases numbered 6, after V lost 5 bases and J lost 1 base. The CDR3 contains 18 residues. The germline CDR1 and CDR2 sequences are SGHTA and FQGNSA. This chain's CDR3 is CASSPGTSGRLAKNIQYF. The CDR3 coding sequence is TGTGCCAGCAGCCCGGGGACTAGCGGGAGGTTGGCCAAAAACATTCAGTACTTC.

Points on this clonotype: A single base separates this from a much larger clone, so it may be a read error. This rearrangement joins TRBV7-2 to TRBJ2-1; no reliable D call. V shed 2 bases and J shed 6 bases, with 11 bases lying between them. The CDR3 has 14 residues. Germline V CDR1 and CDR2: SGHTA, FQGNSA. Written as DNA, the CDR3 is TGTACCAGCAGCTTAATACCCGGAGTCAATGAGCAGTTCTTC. It codes for CTSSLIPGVNEQFF.

This clonotype was recorded at least ten times. The V call is TRBV2, the J call TRBJ1-6; no clear D gene. Deletions cut 6 bases from V and 14 bases from J, with 8 bases between. The CDR3 length is 10 residues. The germline V gene has CDR1 SNHLY and CDR2 FYNNEI. In DNA form, the CDR3 reads TGTGCCAGCAGCATTTTCTCCCTCCACTTT. This sequence encodes CASSIFSLHF.

The sample holds one count of this clonotype. This chain uses TRBV7-6 with TRBJ1-5, with D unclear. This CDR3 has 13 residues. Germline V gene data show CDR1 as SGHVS and CDR2 as FNYEAQ. V dropped 4 bases and J dropped 4 bases, with 8 bases sitting between them. The CDR3 region has the DNA TGTGCCAGCAGCTCGTGGAGGAATCAGCCCCAGCATTTT. Translation gives CASSSWRNQPQHF.

This clonotype has a count of ten or more. The genes are TRBV11-2 and TRBJ1-1; D perhaps matches TRBD1 (5 bases). The V gene lost 4 bases and the J gene lost 1 base, with 7 bases spanning the gap. The CDR3 extends over 13 amino acids. Per germline, CDR1 SGHAT and CDR2 FQNNGV. The CDR3 DNA reads as TGTGCCAGCAGCTATGGACAGAACACTGAAGCTTTCTTT. This codes for CASSYGQNTEAFF.

This clonotype was recorded many times. V and J are TRBV7-2 and TRBJ2-3; 7 bases align to TRBD2. The CDR3 loop spans 16 amino acids. Trimming removed 1 base from V and 2 bases from J; junction bases left unmatched: 6. Germline loops: CDR1 SGHTA, CDR2 FQGNSA. CDR3 sequence reads: CASSLDWRLATDTQYF. CDR3 nucleotides: TGTGCCAGCAGCTTAGATTGGAGACTAGCCACAGATACGCAGTATTTT.

The rearrangement links TRBV14 to TRBJ1-1; possible D gene TRBD1, 5 bases. V was pared by 5 bases and J by 1 base, with 20 bases between. CDR3 length: 17 residues. In germline, CDR1 is SGHDN, CDR2 FVKESK. CDR3 loop: CASSSPRFGGANTEAFF. CDR3 nucleotides: TGTGCCAGCAGCTCCCCACGTTTCGGGGGTGCGAACACTGAAGCTTTCTTT. The complete variable domain, with remaining parts taken from reference TRBV14 and TRBJ1-1, reads EAGVTQFPSHSVIEKGQTVTLRCDPISGHDNLYWYRRVMGKEIKFLLHFVKESKQDESGMPNNRFLAERTGGTYSTLKVQPAELEDSGVYFCASSSPRFGGANTEAFFGQGTRLTVV.